A selection of T cell receptor beta chains follows, all from one sample in a study of circulating and synovial CD4+ cells in juvenile arthritis. Some clones are missing from TCRdb's copy, which holds only in-frame ones; the method was immunoSEQ multiplex PCR. The sample lists over 13,000 clones, approximately 80% occurring once. The sample taken for sequencing was CD4+ T cells from synovial fluid. The receptors were gathered from a human patient with juvenile idiopathic arthritis. Some clones in this sample may be carry-over from other donors' samples. Each CDR3 is given with its conserved first and last residue. The order of the fields is D gene, clone size, J gene, V gene, CDR3 DNA, CDR3 protein. The D gene is left open where the match is weak. Clone size is stated in some rows and not others, as once, few, many or a class when expanded.

d_call: TRBD1; clone_size: NA; j_call: TRBJ1-2; v_call: TRBV29-1; cdr3_nt: TGCAGCGCTTTACCCCGGGACAGGGGTGGCTACACCTTC; cdr3_aa: CSALPRDRGGYTF
d_call: NA; clone_size: NA; j_call: TRBJ1-3; v_call: TRBV6-6; cdr3_nt: TGTGCCAGCAGTTACGCGAGCTCTGGAAACACCATATATTTT; cdr3_aa: CASSYASSGNTIYF
d_call: NA; clone_size: NA; j_call: TRBJ1-5; v_call: TRBV18; cdr3_nt: TGTGCCAGCTCACCACAACCGGACAGACCACAAACCCAGCATTTT; cdr3_aa: CASSPQPDRPQTQHF
d_call: TRBD1; clone_size: NA; j_call: TRBJ1-1; v_call: TRBV2; cdr3_nt: TGTGCCAGCAGTGCGACAGGGGCCATCACTGAAGCTTTCTTT; cdr3_aa: CASSATGAITEAFF
d_call: TRBD2; clone_size: few; j_call: TRBJ2-1; v_call: TRBV7-2; cdr3_nt: TGTGCCTCCGGGACTAGCGGCTCCTACAATGAGCAGTTCTTC; cdr3_aa: CASGTSGSYNEQFF
d_call: NA; clone_size: NA; j_call: TRBJ2-5; v_call: TRBV19; cdr3_nt: TGTGCCAGTAGTATGGGTGTGAGCGGAGAAACCCAGTACTTC; cdr3_aa: CASSMGVSGETQYF
d_call: NA; clone_size: NA; j_call: TRBJ1-6; v_call: TRBV6-1; cdr3_nt: TGTGCCAGCAGTGCTCGCCCTTCTATGCTGCTTGTAACGGGTTCACCCCTCCACTTT; cdr3_aa: CASSARPSMLLVTGSPLHF
d_call: NA; clone_size: NA; j_call: TRBJ1-3; v_call: TRBV13; cdr3_nt: TGTGCCAGCAGCTTAGGATTCCTCTCTGGAAACACCATATATTTT; cdr3_aa: CASSLGFLSGNTIYF
d_call: TRBD1; clone_size: NA; j_call: TRBJ1-1; v_call: TRBV5-1; cdr3_nt: TGCGCCAGCAGCCACCAGGGGGGTCCTAATGAAGCTTTCTTT; cdr3_aa: CASSHQGGPNEAFF
d_call: NA; clone_size: once; j_call: TRBJ1-5; v_call: TRBV2; cdr3_nt: TGTGCCTCCGGGGGAGGACCTCAGGGAAAACGTCAGCCCCAGCATTTT; cdr3_aa: CASGGGPQGKRQPQHF
d_call: NA; clone_size: NA; j_call: TRBJ2-3; v_call: TRBV7-8; cdr3_nt: TGTGCCAGCAGCTTATCGCAGGTTGGCACAGATACGCAGTATTTT; cdr3_aa: CASSLSQVGTDTQYF
d_call: TRBD1; clone_size: NA; j_call: TRBJ2-7; v_call: TRBV15; cdr3_nt: TGTGCCACCAGCAAGAGGGGAGGACAGGGTCCAAATGAGCAGTACTTC; cdr3_aa: CATSKRGGQGPNEQYF
d_call: NA; clone_size: NA; j_call: TRBJ1-2; v_call: TRBV2; cdr3_nt: TGTGCCAGCAGTGAAAGGGAGAGGGCCTCTAGGGATGGCTACACCTTC; cdr3_aa: CASSERERASRDGYTF
d_call: NA; clone_size: NA; j_call: TRBJ1-5; v_call: TRBV19; cdr3_nt: TGTGCCAGTAGTATGGGGGAGGGCAATCAGCCCCAGCATTTT; cdr3_aa: CASSMGEGNQPQHF
d_call: TRBD1; clone_size: NA; j_call: TRBJ2-5; v_call: TRBV11-2; cdr3_nt: TGTGCCAGCAGCTTAGGGACAGGGAGATCGGGAGAGACCCAGTACTTC; cdr3_aa: CASSLGTGRSGETQYF
d_call: NA; clone_size: NA; j_call: TRBJ1-3; v_call: TRBV30; cdr3_nt: TGTGCCTGGAGTCCTGGGGGCGCTGGAAACACCATATATTTT; cdr3_aa: CAWSPGGAGNTIYF
d_call: NA; clone_size: NA; j_call: TRBJ1-4; v_call: TRBV6-5; cdr3_nt: TGTGCCAGCTCGCGGGGGCGCGGTGAAAAACTGTTTTTT; cdr3_aa: CASSRGRGEKLFF
d_call: NA; clone_size: NA; j_call: TRBJ1-2; v_call: TRBV29-1; cdr3_nt: TGCAGCGTCGAGGGGGACACGGATGGCTACACCTTC; cdr3_aa: CSVEGDTDGYTF
d_call: NA; clone_size: NA; j_call: TRBJ2-1; v_call: TRBV11-1; cdr3_nt: TGTGCCAGCAGCTTAGCGCACGGCGGCACCTACAATGAGCAGTTCTTC; cdr3_aa: CASSLAHGGTYNEQFF
d_call: NA; clone_size: few; j_call: TRBJ2-7; v_call: TRBV19; cdr3_nt: TGTGCCAGTAGTTTAACAGGTTACGAGCAGTACTTC; cdr3_aa: CASSLTGYEQYF
d_call: TRBD1; clone_size: NA; j_call: TRBJ1-6; v_call: TRBV18; cdr3_nt: TGTGCCAGCTCACCACGGGACAGTCCGGAGTCACCCCTCCACTTT; cdr3_aa: CASSPRDSPESPLHF
d_call: TRBD2; clone_size: NA; j_call: TRBJ2-3; v_call: TRBV5-1; cdr3_nt: TGCGCCAGCAGCTTGGGACTAGCGGCAGATACGCAGTATTTT; cdr3_aa: CASSLGLAADTQYF
d_call: TRBD1; clone_size: NA; j_call: TRBJ2-4; v_call: TRBV30; cdr3_nt: TGTGCCTGGAGCATTTTGGGACAGGGAGCCAAAAACATTCAGTACTTC; cdr3_aa: CAWSILGQGAKNIQYF
d_call: TRBD1; clone_size: NA; j_call: TRBJ2-1; v_call: TRBV29-1; cdr3_nt: TGCAGCGTTGGGGGGGGACAGGGGGCCTTTAACCAGTTCTTC; cdr3_aa: CSVGGGQGAFNQFF
d_call: TRBD1; clone_size: NA; j_call: TRBJ1-2; v_call: TRBV5-6; cdr3_nt: TGTGCCAGCAGCCGCGACAGGGGGCCAAACTATGGCTACACCTTC; cdr3_aa: CASSRDRGPNYGYTF
d_call: TRBD1; clone_size: NA; j_call: TRBJ2-7; v_call: TRBV6-5; cdr3_nt: TGTGCCAGCGGCGAAGACAGGGGCTCCTACGAGCAGTACTTC; cdr3_aa: CASGEDRGSYEQYF
d_call: TRBD1; clone_size: NA; j_call: TRBJ1-1; v_call: TRBV4-2; cdr3_nt: TGTGCCAGCAGCCCCGGGACAGGGGTTACTGAAGCTTTCTTT; cdr3_aa: CASSPGTGVTEAFF
d_call: NA; clone_size: NA; j_call: TRBJ1-1; v_call: TRBV27; cdr3_nt: TGTGCCAGCACCAACACCGCACTGAGGACTGAAGCTTTCTTT; cdr3_aa: CASTNTALRTEAFF
d_call: TRBD2; clone_size: once; j_call: TRBJ2-5; v_call: TRBV7-2; cdr3_nt: TGTGCCAGCAGCACAGGGACTAGCGGGAGGGGGCAGACCCAGTACTTC; cdr3_aa: CASSTGTSGRGQTQYF
d_call: TRBD1; clone_size: NA; j_call: TRBJ1-6; v_call: TRBV9; cdr3_nt: TGTGCCAGCAGCATACAGGGGGATAATTCACCCCTCCACTTT; cdr3_aa: CASSIQGDNSPLHF
d_call: NA; clone_size: NA; j_call: TRBJ2-1; v_call: TRBV27; cdr3_nt: TGTGCCAGCAGTTTCAATATCTGGCAAGAGCAGTTCTTC; cdr3_aa: CASSFNIWQEQFF
d_call: NA; clone_size: NA; j_call: TRBJ2-3; v_call: TRBV29-1; cdr3_nt: TGCAGCGTCGACAGTAGCACAGATACGCAGTATTTT; cdr3_aa: CSVDSSTDTQYF
d_call: TRBD2; clone_size: once; j_call: TRBJ2-3; v_call: TRBV30; cdr3_nt: TGTGCCTGTCAGACTAGCGGGAGAGCAGATACGCAGTATTTT; cdr3_aa: CACQTSGRADTQYF
d_call: TRBD1; clone_size: NA; j_call: TRBJ1-1; v_call: TRBV5-8; cdr3_nt: TGTGCCAGCAGCTTAGGACAGGGGAGGGACACTGAGGCTTTCTTT; cdr3_aa: CASSLGQGRDTEAFF
d_call: NA; clone_size: NA; j_call: TRBJ1-2; v_call: TRBV19; cdr3_nt: TGTGCCAGTAGCCCCGGACAGAACTATGGCTACACCTTC; cdr3_aa: CASSPGQNYGYTF
d_call: NA; clone_size: NA; j_call: TRBJ2-7; v_call: TRBV2; cdr3_nt: TGTGCCAGCAGATACGGCTCCTACGAGCAGTACTTC; cdr3_aa: CASRYGSYEQYF